Listed here are 21 T cell receptor beta chains from one sample, sequenced in a study of neoadjuvant anti-PD-1 for oral cavity cancer. Using immunoSEQ multiplex PCR, the repertoire was profiled, and TCRdb retains in-frame clones only, with some absent. The sample carries fewer than 90,000 clones, about four fifths recorded once. Sample: PBMCs, taken before nivolumab (anti-PD-1) treatment. All receptors come from a person aged 35-79 years with oral cavity squamous cell carcinoma.

The CDR3 nucleotides are TGCGCCAGCAGCCAAGAACGGTCGGGGAATCAGCCCCAGCATTTT. Translated, it gives CASSQERSGNQPQHF. This rearrangement joins TRBV4-1 to TRBJ1-5, with D uncertain. Germline CDR1 MGHRA, CDR2 YSYEKL. V lost 0 bases to trimming and J lost 4 bases, with 10 bases between them. The CDR3 length is 15 residues.

The CDR3 DNA sequence: TGTGCCAGCAGTGAAGCCGCGGGACAGGGGGGGATTTTTGAAAAACTGTTTTTT. This gives the protein CASSEAAGQGGIFEKLFF. This chain joins TRBV6-1 and TRBJ1-4; 11 bases align to TRBD1. V lost 0 bases to trimming and J lost 7 bases; unmatched junction nucleotides: 10. CDR1 and CDR2 from the germline V gene are MNHNS and SASEGT. This CDR3 is 18 amino acids long.

V usage is TRBV11-2 and J usage is TRBJ2-1, with TRBD2 matching 9 bases. The CDR3 is made up of 17 amino acids. The germline V gene has CDR1 SGHAT and CDR2 FQNNGV. V was clipped by 3 bases and J by 7 bases; unmatched bases: 13. CDR3 nucleotide sequence: TGTGCCAGCAGCTTCTATTTAGCGGGAGAGGGGGCAAATGAGCAGTTCTTC. Translating gives CASSFYLAGEGANEQFF.

The CDR3 nucleotides are TGTGCCAGCAGCTTAGTCTGGTCGACTAGCGGGAGGTCAGAGACCCAGTACTTC. Protein: CASSLVWSTSGRSETQYF. The rearrangement links TRBV7-8 to TRBJ2-5; 13 nucleotides line up with TRBD2. CDR1 is SGHVS and CDR2 is FQNEAQ in the germline V gene. The CDR3 spans 18 residues. V shed 1 base, J shed 4 bases, and the junction held 9 bases outside the gene matches. The full variable domain, completed using reference TRBV7-8 and TRBJ2-5, is GAGVSQSPRYKVAKRGQDVALRCDPISGHVSLFWYQQALGQGPEFLTYFQNEAQLDKSGLPSDRFFAERPEGSVSTLKIQRTQQEDSAVYLCASSLVWSTSGRSETQYFGPGTRLLVL.

The genes are TRBV29-1 and TRBJ2-3; 8 bases match TRBD2. V shed 4 bases, J shed 6 bases, and the junction held 12 bases outside the gene matches. CDR1 is SQVTM and CDR2 is ANQGSEA in the germline V gene. This CDR3 spans 15 amino acids. CDR3 residues: CSVAGLSGSSDTQYF. CDR3 nucleotides: TGCAGCGTTGCAGGTCTGAGCGGGAGTTCGGATACGCAGTATTTT.

The chain recombines TRBV11-2 with TRBJ2-7; possible D gene TRBD2, 6 bases. V was pared by 6 bases and J by 7 bases, with 19 bases between. Germline lookup yields CDR1 SGHAT and CDR2 FQNNGV. The CDR3 runs to 14 residues. CDR3 DNA sequence: TGTGCCAGCAGTATTCCGGGACTCACCTTTGAGCAGTACTTC. This gives the protein CASSIPGLTFEQYF.

The rearrangement uses TRBV2 and TRBJ1-3; the D is unclear. The CDR3 has 15 amino acids. Germline assignment: CDR1 SNHLY and CDR2 FYNNEI. The V gene lost 5 bases and the J gene lost 0 bases, with 11 bases spanning the gap. The CDR3 region has the DNA TGTGCCAGCAGTTCATACAGTTTCTCTGGAAACACCATATATTTT. It is translated as CASSSYSFSGNTIYF. Complete variable domain (other parts from reference TRBV2 and TRBJ1-3): EPEVTQTPSHQVTQMGQEVILRCVPISNHLYFYWYRQILGQKVEFLVSFYNNEISEKSEIFDDQFSVERPDGSNFTLKIRSTKLEDSAMYFCASSSYSFSGNTIYFGEGSWLTVV.

This chain links TRBV9 with TRBJ2-3; the match to TRBD2 covers 7 bases. V shed 3 bases, J shed 2 bases, and the junction held 3 bases outside the gene matches. CDR3 length: 14 residues. Looked up from germline, CDR1 is SGDLS and CDR2 is YYNGEE. The CDR3 DNA is TGTGCCAGCAGCGGCGGGAGAACCACAGATACGCAGTATTTT. Protein: CASSGGRTTDTQYF.

The chain has TRBV5-4 and TRBJ2-1; 15 nucleotides match TRBD2. Germline V gives CDR1 SGHNT, CDR2 YYREEE (reference sequence). The CDR3 has 16 residues. The trim removed 4 bases at V and 5 bases at J, leaving 4 bases unmatched. CDR3 sequence reads: CASSGGLAGGNNEQFF. The DNA of the CDR3 is TGTGCCAGCAGCGGGGGACTAGCGGGAGGTAACAATGAGCAGTTCTTC. The variable domain in full, completed from reference TRBV5-4 and TRBJ2-1, reads ETGVTQSPTHLIKTRGQQVTLRCSSQSGHNTVSWYQQALGQGPQFIFQYYREEENGRGNFPPRFSGLQFPNYSSELNVNALELDDSALYLCASSGGLAGGNNEQFFGPGTRLTVL.

The V call is TRBV6-6, the J call TRBJ1-4, with unresolved D. The ends were cut back, 2 bases at V and 7 bases at J, with 5 bases in the middle. Germline CDR1 is MNHNY and CDR2 is SVGAGI (reference sequence). CDR3 length: 12 residues. For the CDR3, the DNA is TGTGCCAGCAGTTACCCGGTTGAAAAACTGTTTTTT. Protein product: CASSYPVEKLFF.

There are a few counts of this clone. The chain is built from TRBV5-8 and TRBJ1-4; 7 bases are shared with TRBD1. CDR1 and CDR2 from the germline V gene are SGHTS and YDEGEE. This CDR3 is 14 amino acids long. The ends lost 3 bases at V and 8 bases at J; junction bases unmatched: 7. The CDR3 DNA follows: TGTGCCAGCAGCTCGGACAGGTCGGACGAAAAACTGTTTTTT. As protein: CASSSDRSDEKLFF. The entire variable domain, with the rest obtained from reference TRBV5-8 and TRBJ1-4, is as follows: EAGVTQSPTHLIKTRGQQATLRCSPISGHTSVYWYQQALGLGLQFLLWYDEGEERNRGNFPPRFSGRQFPNYSSELNVNALELEDSALYLCASSSDRSDEKLFFGSGTQLSVL.

This chain joins TRBV4-1 and TRBJ2-5; TRBD1 aligns across 7 bases. This CDR3 region has 16 residues. Germline V gene lookup returns CDR1 MGHRA and CDR2 YSYEKL. V lost 1 base to trimming and J lost 5 bases; unmatched junction nucleotides: 10. The CDR3, as DNA: TGCGCCAGCAGCCAAGGGACAGGATTTAAGAGGGAGACCCAGTACTTC. It encodes CASSQGTGFKRETQYF.

This chain connects TRBV5-6 to TRBJ1-4; D is unresolved. The germline V gene encodes CDR1 SGHDT and CDR2 YYEEEE. CDR3 length equals 16 residues. Trimming cost V 0 bases and J 0 bases, with 9 bases left between them. The CDR3 DNA sequence: TGTGCCAGCAGCTTGGGGAAGAGTGCAACTAATGAAAAACTGTTTTTT. Amino acids: CASSLGKSATNEKLFF.

The chain links TRBV7-6 to TRBJ2-7, with no clear D. Trimming pared 5 bases from V and 0 bases from J, leaving 11 bases between. CDR3 length equals 14 residues. Germline V gene sequence: CDR1 SGHVS, CDR2 FNYEAQ. CDR3 in DNA: TGTGCCAGCAGCCCTTGGTCGACCTCCTACGAGCAGTACTTC. Translated, it gives CASSPWSTSYEQYF.

V gene TRBV27 combines with J gene TRBJ1-2, with 9 bases fitting TRBD1. V dropped 8 bases and J dropped 4; count of bases not matched to a gene: 8. The CDR3 contains 14 residues. Germline V lookup: CDR1 MNHEY, CDR2 SMNVEV (reference sequence). This CDR3 reads CASGPDRGTYGYTF. The CDR3 DNA is TGTGCCAGCGGCCCGGACAGGGGTACCTATGGCTACACCTTC.

The genes are TRBV30 and TRBJ1-1; D is unclear. Trimming took off 0 bases at V and 5 bases at J, with 10 bases between the two ends. Germline V gene sequence: CDR1 GTSNPN, CDR2 SVGIG (reference sequence). The CDR3 length is 13 residues. The CDR3 reads CAWSVGRGTEAFF. Written as DNA, the CDR3 is TGTGCCTGGAGTGTAGGTCGGGGTACTGAAGCTTTCTTT.

The rearrangement links TRBV6-1 to TRBJ2-5; 8 nucleotides match TRBD1. Germline values: CDR1 MNHNS, CDR2 SASEGT. CDR3 length: 15 residues. Trimming took 6 bases from V and 5 from J; bases not matched to a gene: 11. As DNA, the CDR3 is TGTGCCAGCAGACAAGCTGGACAGGGAGGCGAGACCCAGTACTTC. Translated, it gives CASRQAGQGGETQYF.

The genes are TRBV30 and TRBJ2-3, with TRBD2 matching over 9 bases. V lost 4 bases and J lost 0; bases outside the gene matches: 11. Germline lookup yields CDR1 GTSNPN and CDR2 SVGIG (reference sequence). The CDR3 is made up of 17 amino acids. The CDR3, as DNA: TGTGCCTGGAATAAGCTGACTAGCGGAACTAGCACAGATACGCAGTATTTT. Translated: CAWNKLTSGTSTDTQYF.

V usage is TRBV6-1 and J usage is TRBJ2-7; D not certain. Trimming took 6 bases from V and 4 from J, leaving 13 bases between them. This CDR3 has 13 residues. Germline assignment: CDR1 MNHNS and CDR2 SASEGT. The CDR3 loop is CASRAPSVYEQYF. The CDR3, as DNA: TGTGCCAGCAGGGCCCCCAGTGTTTACGAGCAGTACTTC.

The chain joins TRBV30 to TRBJ2-2; 7 nucleotides align to TRBD2. Trimming took 4 bases from V and 3 from J; bases not matched to a gene: 11. Germline V gene sequence: CDR1 GTSNPN, CDR2 SVGIG (reference sequence). The CDR3 runs to 16 residues. This CDR3 reads CAWTPIGLADTGELFF. DNA of the CDR3: TGTGCCTGGACACCCATCGGGCTAGCGGACACCGGGGAGCTGTTTTTT.

The gene calls are TRBV6-5 and TRBJ2-2, with TRBD2 identical over 7 bases. Trimming took 4 bases from V and 2 from J; bases not matched to a gene: 7. Germline CDR1 reads MNHEY; CDR2 reads SVGAGI. CDR3 length equals 16 residues. CDR3 amino acids: CASSSSGGPNTGELFF. CDR3 coding DNA: TGTGCCAGCAGTTCCTCGGGGGGACCCAACACCGGGGAGCTGTTTTTT.